This section outlines one T cell receptor (beta chain) sequence together with its context. Data came from immunoSEQ multiplex PCR; TCRdb stores just in-frame clones and leaves some out. Of some 130,000 clones listed, around nine tenths are singletons. The sample comes from a study of control samples from healthy donors and cancer patients. The germline V gene encodes CDR1 LGHNT and CDR2 FRNRAP. The junction had 6 bases not matched to a gene; V was cut back by 6 bases and J by 4 bases. CDR3 length: 14 amino acids. Sequencing was done on a sample of PBMCs. The chain joins TRBV12-5 to TRBJ2-1, with 7 positions matching TRBD1. This TCR was sampled from a man aged 45-60 years with head and neck cancer. DNA for the CDR3: TGTGCTAGTGGAACCGGGACAGCGTACAATGAGCAGTTCTTC. Amino acid sequence: CASGTGTAYNEQFF.